This is a list of T cell receptor beta chains from one sample in a study of long-term antiretroviral therapy in people with HIV. The data were produced by immunoSEQ multiplex PCR, yet TCRdb's version contains in-frame clones alone and is incomplete. The sample has 20,000 to 30,000 clones; 65% to 80% are singletons. The specimen was unsorted PBMCs, collected 1.2 years after starting antiretroviral therapy. These receptors were obtained from a woman aged 35 to 49 with HIV. CDR3s include the opening cysteine and the closing phenylalanine or tryptophan. The D gene is left open where the match is weak. A clone size is listed for some rows: how often the clone was seen (once, few, many), or a class if it is expanded.

v_call	d_call	j_call	clone_size	cdr3_aa	cdr3_nt
TRBV30	TRBD1	TRBJ1-6	-	CAWSVPGQGNSPLHF	TGTGCCTGGAGTGTACCGGGACAGGGTAATTCACCCCTCCACTTT
TRBV5-4	-	TRBJ1-2	-	CASSRGHNYGYTF	TGTGCCAGCAGCCGGGGCCATAACTATGGCTACACCTTC
TRBV4-1	TRBD2	TRBJ2-1	-	CASSQDRGLAEQFF	TGCGCCAGCAGCCAAGATCGAGGACTAGCGGAGCAGTTCTTC
TRBV11-2	-	TRBJ2-7	-	CASSWGYGQRDYEQYF	TGTGCCAGCAGCTGGGGGTACGGACAGAGAGACTACGAGCAGTACTTC
TRBV11-3	-	TRBJ2-7	-	CASSPRRTELYEQYF	TGTGCCAGCAGCCCTCGTCGGACAGAACTTTACGAGCAGTACTTC
TRBV4-1	TRBD2	TRBJ2-1	-	CASSHANLAGGPDEQFF	TGCGCCAGCAGCCATGCGAATCTAGCGGGAGGGCCCGATGAGCAGTTCTTC
TRBV10-2	-	TRBJ1-2	few	CASSEYTTNYGYTF	TGCGCCAGCAGTGAGTACACGACTAACTATGGCTACACCTTC
TRBV18	TRBD1	TRBJ1-3	-	CASSPRAGGRLVGNTIYF	TGTGCCAGCTCACCAAGGGCAGGGGGCCGGTTGGTCGGAAACACCATATATTTT
TRBV7-2	TRBD2	TRBJ2-5	-	CASRELAGGEETQYF	TGTGCCAGCAGAGAGCTAGCGGGGGGAGAAGAGACCCAGTACTTC
TRBV28	-	TRBJ1-3	-	CASRPPSRNTIYF	TGTGCCAGCAGACCCCCTTCAAGAAACACCATATATTTT
TRBV27	-	TRBJ2-7	few	CASSLEVEGVHEQYF	TGTGCCAGCAGTTTAGAGGTGGAGGGTGTACACGAGCAGTACTTC
TRBV2	-	TRBJ2-7	-	CASSDTYYEQYF	TGTGCCAGCAGTGATACGTACTACGAGCAGTACTTC
TRBV4-1	-	TRBJ2-7	few	CASSLPDTVEQYF	TGCGCCAGCAGCCTCCCGGACACCGTCGAGCAGTACTTC
TRBV2	TRBD2	TRBJ2-7	medium-sized	CASSGGTSGRHEQYF	TGTGCCAGCAGTGGCGGGACTAGCGGGAGACACGAGCAGTACTTC
TRBV25-1	-	TRBJ1-2	few	CASSELRVNGYTF	TGTGCCAGCAGTGAACTCAGGGTTAATGGCTACACCTTC
TRBV7-2	-	TRBJ1-2	-	CASSGRQVRNGYTF	TGTGCCAGCAGCGGAAGACAGGTCCGCAATGGCTACACCTTC
TRBV5-1	-	TRBJ2-7	few	CASSAGRTYEQYF	TGCGCCAGCAGCGCGGGACGGACCTACGAGCAGTACTTC
TRBV9	-	TRBJ1-1	-	CASSPTRRTEAFF	TGTGCCAGCAGCCCGACGAGGAGAACTGAAGCTTTCTTT
TRBV7-9	TRBD2	TRBJ2-3	-	CASNIAGLSTDTQYF	TGTGCCAGCAACATAGCGGGATTGAGCACAGATACGCAGTATTTT
TRBV11-3	-	TRBJ2-7	-	CASSLGGLEQYF	TGTGCCAGCAGCTTAGGGGGACTCGAGCAGTACTTC
TRBV4-2	-	TRBJ2-1	-	CASSQASGSSYNEQFF	TGTGCCAGCAGCCAAGCCAGCGGTAGCTCCTACAATGAGCAGTTCTTC
TRBV5-1	TRBD1	TRBJ1-3	-	CASSFGTGDRNTIYF	TGCGCCAGCAGCTTCGGGACAGGGGATCGAAACACCATATATTTT
TRBV5-4	-	TRBJ2-1	-	CASSLEGAAYNEQFF	TGTGCCAGCAGCTTGGAAGGGGCGGCCTACAATGAGCAGTTCTTC
TRBV7-9	-	TRBJ2-1	-	CASSLGVNEQFF	TGTGCCAGCAGCTTAGGGGTAAATGAGCAGTTCTTC
TRBV7-9	-	TRBJ2-1	-	CASHSIGYNEQFF	TGTGCCAGCCACTCAATCGGATACAATGAGCAGTTCTTC
TRBV30	TRBD1	TRBJ1-5	-	CAWTQGARGQPQHF	TGTGCCTGGACTCAGGGGGCTCGGGGTCAGCCCCAGCATTTT
TRBV5-5	-	TRBJ1-5	-	CASSLQATEPQHF	TGTGCCAGCAGCTTGCAGGCAACTGAGCCCCAGCATTTT
TRBV11-2	TRBD1	TRBJ2-1	-	CASSLGTGGSNEQFF	TGTGCCAGCAGCTTAGGGACAGGGGGTAGTAATGAGCAGTTCTTC
TRBV6-5	-	TRBJ1-1	-	CASRLTTGEAFF	TGTGCCAGCAGATTAACGACGGGGGAAGCTTTCTTT
TRBV7-9	TRBD2	TRBJ2-7	-	CASSLSGLAGSEQYF	TGTGCCAGCAGCTTATCGGGTCTAGCGGGATCCGAGCAGTACTTC
TRBV7-9	TRBD2	TRBJ2-1	few	CASSLRAGGTYNEQFF	TGTGCCAGCAGCTTACGAGCGGGGGGGACCTACAATGAGCAGTTCTTC
TRBV7-2	-	TRBJ2-3	-	CASSLTGWVDTQYF	TGTGCCAGCAGCTTAACAGGTTGGGTAGATACGCAGTATTTT
TRBV7-9	-	TRBJ2-7	-	CASSSRGETYEQYF	TGTGCCAGCAGCTCTAGGGGCGAGACCTACGAGCAGTACTTC
TRBV29-1	-	TRBJ2-1	-	CSVVGKSSYNEQFF	TGCAGCGTTGTGGGGAAAAGCTCCTACAATGAGCAGTTCTTC
TRBV2	TRBD2	TRBJ2-1	-	CASNELAGPYNEQFF	TGTGCCAGCAACGAACTAGCGGGCCCTTACAATGAGCAGTTCTTC
TRBV11-2	-	TRBJ2-1	-	CASSLRDLGLGGEQFF	TGTGCCAGCAGCTTACGGGACTTGGGCTTGGGTGGTGAGCAGTTCTTC
TRBV29-1	-	TRBJ1-1	-	CSVETLEAFF	TGCAGCGTTGAGACCCTAGAAGCTTTCTTT
TRBV30	-	TRBJ2-7	-	CAWSVTPSYEQYF	TGTGCCTGGAGTGTCACCCCCTCCTACGAGCAGTACTTC
TRBV18	-	TRBJ1-1	-	CASSPPTGRDTEAFF	TGTGCCAGCTCACCACCTACAGGGCGGGACACTGAAGCTTTCTTT
TRBV6-5	-	TRBJ1-2	few	CASSYSPGAGYTF	TGTGCCAGCAGTTATAGTCCGGGAGCTGGCTACACCTTC
TRBV5-4	TRBD2	TRBJ2-1	-	CASSFGGSDPNEQFF	TGTGCCAGCAGCTTCGGCGGGAGTGACCCGAATGAGCAGTTCTTC
TRBV7-9	-	TRBJ2-2	-	CASSPGVVELFF	TGTGCCAGCAGCCCTGGGGTCGTGGAGCTGTTTTTT
TRBV7-2	-	TRBJ2-7	-	CASSPSGGQRNEQYF	TGTGCCAGCAGCCCATCCGGGGGGCAGAGGAACGAGCAGTACTTC
TRBV28	TRBD2	TRBJ2-7	-	CASSPLAGAIYEQYF	TGTGCCAGCAGTCCCTTAGCGGGAGCGATCTACGAGCAGTACTTC
TRBV2	TRBD1	TRBJ2-7	-	CASSYPGQGSYEQYF	TGTGCCAGCAGCTACCCGGGACAGGGTTCCTACGAGCAGTACTTC
TRBV7-7	TRBD2	TRBJ2-1	-	CASSLYPLSSGQSSYNEQFF	TGTGCCAGCAGCTTATACCCCTTGTCTAGCGGCCAGAGCTCCTACAATGAGCAGTTCTTC
TRBV7-7	TRBD1	TRBJ2-3	-	CASSLTGWPDTQYF	TGTGCCAGCAGCCTGACAGGGTGGCCAGATACGCAGTATTTT
TRBV6-1	-	TRBJ2-7	-	CASSEGQTGTRYF	TGTGCCAGCAGTGAAGGACAGACCGGGACACGGTACTTC
TRBV5-1	TRBD2	TRBJ2-7	-	CASRNQGLAGGPGEQYF	TGCGCCAGCAGGAATCAAGGACTAGCGGGAGGGCCAGGTGAGCAGTACTTC
TRBV2	-	TRBJ2-7	-	CASIEGTGPSYEQYF	TGTGCCAGCATCGAAGGAACAGGTCCATCCTACGAGCAGTACTTC